This entry is about one T cell receptor (beta chain). Its antigen is not identified. The investigators reverse transcribed all of the isolated RNA, so they sequenced expressed TCRB transcripts. The method was immunoSEQ multiplex PCR; TCRdb's version includes in-frame clones alone and lacks a portion of them. The sample has under 350,000 clones, 24% seen once. Via the markers CD45RO/CCR7/CD25/CD127/CD95/CD27, stem cell-like memory, regulatory, central memory and naive CD4+ cells were sorted. This sample was included in a study of beta chain features in type 1 diabetes. Study-wide findings and caveats: TCRB CDR3s were moderately but significantly shorter in Type 1 diabetes patients in all four CD4+ subsets. Any PCR bias toward short templates would affect both groups alike.

Germline CDR1 is SQVTM and CDR2 is ANQGSEA. V lost 5 bases, J lost 5 bases, and 6 bases stayed unmatched. This CDR3 contains 13 residues. The receptor was isolated from a woman in her thirties with type 1 diabetes. The specimen sequenced was naive CD4+ T cells from blood. The genes are TRBV29-1 and TRBJ2-7; 10 bases agree with TRBD2. The CDR3 DNA is TGCAGCGTTCAAGCGGGAGGGCCCGACGAGCAGTACTTC. It yields the protein CSVQAGGPDEQYF.